The sequence of this T cell receptor beta chain was determined in a study of CD8 T cells in ankylosing spondylitis. General study points: A number of the motif variants had already been described in reactive arthritis synovial fluid and blood. A motif in TCR beta, a set of about 8 highly homologous variants, appeared characteristic of ankylosing spondylitis blood.

As to this clonotype: The antigen is unknown.

Each CDR3 protein is one row after TCRdb ran MiXCR on the 5' RACE reads. The sample has roughly 700,000 distinct CDR3 sequences, over 15% seen once. Trimming took 4 bases from V and 5 from J; bases not matched to a gene: 4. The germline V gene encodes CDR1 MDHEN and CDR2 SYDVKM. The CDR3 loop spans 15 amino acids. The V gene is TRBV28, the J gene TRBJ2-5; 13 nucleotides match TRBD2. Sequencing was carried out using blood, either unsorted or a sorted T cell fraction (not recorded which). The receptor was derived from a male donor with ankylosing spondylitis. CDR3 bases: TGTGCCAGCAGTTCCGGACTAGCGGGAGAGGAGACCCAGTACTTC. Its protein product is CASSSGLAGEETQYF.